This T cell receptor (beta chain) was sequenced in a study of cytomegalovirus exposure and HLA in healthy donors. Germline lookup yields CDR1 SGHNT and CDR2 YYREEE (reference sequence). V lost 4 bases and J 2 bases, leaving 12 bases between the germline ends. CDR3 length equals 14 residues. In the PCR, 60 Vbeta and 13 Jbeta primers were used. TCRdb keeps only in-frame clones here, not all; method: immunoSEQ multiplex PCR. The profile shows roughly 130,000 clones, around 70% of them singletons. The TCR sequence derives from an older woman in good health and CMV-seropositive. What was sequenced was PBMCs. The chain uses TRBV5-4 and TRBJ1-2; D is possibly TRBD1 (6 bases). The CDR3 here is CASSEDRTNYGYTF. DNA of the CDR3: TGTGCCAGCAGCGAAGACAGGACCAACTATGGCTACACCTTC.